These T cell receptor beta chains were read from a single sample in a study of T cell repertoires in cytomegalovirus infection. TCRdb reprocessed the reads via MiXCR and lists one record per CDR3 protein. The table shows approximately 910,000 distinct CDR3 sequences, with roughly 30% occurring only once. What these receptors recognize is not known. Sequencing used cultured CD8+ T cells from PBMCs, obtained from culture after CMV antigen stimulation. These receptors originate from a human donor in good health (CMV status not recorded). Some clones in this sample may be carry-over from other donors' samples. Each CDR3 is given with its conserved first and last residue. The D gene is left open where the match is weak. Some rows mark clone size as missing; the rest say once, few, many or name a class of expanded clone.

d_gene	v_gene	len	j_gene	abundance	CDR3nt	CDR3aa
TRBD2	TRBV7-6	19	TRBJ2-3	many	TGTGCCAGCAGCTTAGCCCACTGGACTAGCGGGGGGTGGCCAGATACGCAGTATTTT	CASSLAHWTSGGWPDTQYF
NA	TRBV13	18	TRBJ2-1	NA	TGTGCCAGCAGCCCCACGGAATCGCGGGGAAGCTCCTACAATGAGCAGTTCTTC	CASSPTESRGSSYNEQFF
TRBD2	TRBV9	17	TRBJ2-1	NA	TGTGCCAGCAGCGTAGCCAAGCGGGGGACACCTTACAATGAGCAGTTCTTC	CASSVAKRGTPYNEQFF
NA	TRBV14	12	TRBJ2-5	NA	TGTGCCAGTGGACCGGACAGAAAGACCCAGTACTTC	CASGPDRKTQYF
NA	TRBV12-3/TRBV12-4	15	TRBJ1-2	many	TGTGCCAGCAGTTTCGGTACCCAGGGAGGAGGTGGCTACACCTTC	CASSFGTQGGGGYTF
NA	TRBV18	14	TRBJ1-1	NA	TGTGCCAGCTCACCATGGGAGAGAACAAATGAAGCTTTCTTT	CASSPWERTNEAFF
NA	TRBV7-2	14	TRBJ2-5	NA	TGTGCCAGCAGCCATCTTATGGGGGAGGAGACCCAGTACTTC	CASSHLMGEETQYF
TRBD2	TRBV27	17	TRBJ2-2	few	TGTGCCAGCAGTTTATCTTCCGGGGGGGCGAACACCGGGGAGCTGTTTTTT	CASSLSSGGANTGELFF
TRBD2	TRBV28	21	TRBJ2-3	NA	TGTGCCAGCAGTTTGTCGAGCGGACAGCTCGAACTAGCGGGGAGTACAGATACGCAGTATTTT	CASSLSSGQLELAGSTDTQYF
NA	TRBV6-5	13	TRBJ1-1	NA	TGTGCCAGCTCCCAGCATCCCGAGACTGAAGCTTTCTTT	CASSQHPETEAFF
TRBD1	TRBV6-1	20	TRBJ2-1	NA	TGTGCCAGCAGCCACCTGGGACAGGGGGAAAGCCCCCGATCGTACAATGAGCAGTTCTTC	CASSHLGQGESPRSYNEQFF
TRBD1	TRBV7-9	16	TRBJ2-1	NA	TGTGCCAGCAGCCTTGACTGGGACAGTTCCTACAATGAGCAGTTCTTC	CASSLDWDSSYNEQFF
TRBD2	TRBV5-1	16	TRBJ2-1	NA	TGCGCCAGCAGCTTGGCAGCGGGGGGCTACGACAATGAGCAGTTCTTC	CASSLAAGGYDNEQFF
TRBD1	TRBV27	15	TRBJ2-7	NA	TGTGCCAGCAGTTTATTCGGACAGGGGGGTTCCGAGCAGTACTTC	CASSLFGQGGSEQYF
NA	TRBV12-3/TRBV12-4	13	TRBJ2-7	NA	TGTGCCAGCAGTCCGGGAGCACCCTACGAGCAGTACTTC	CASSPGAPYEQYF
NA	TRBV7-6	15	TRBJ1-2	NA	TGTGCCAGCAGCTTAGCCCCTTTGGGGGGCGGTGGCTACACCTTC	CASSLAPLGGGGYTF
TRBD2	TRBV13	18	TRBJ2-3	NA	TGTGCCAGCAGCTTAAAGGGACTAGCGGGGGGCCGGAGAGATACGCAGTATTTT	CASSLKGLAGGRRDTQYF
TRBD2	TRBV7-6	13	TRBJ2-1	NA	TGTGCCAGCCGGCGGGGGGATCTCAATGAGCAGTTCTTC	CASRRGDLNEQFF
TRBD2	TRBV7-2	17	TRBJ2-7	few	TGTGCCAGCAGCTTAGCCCTTCTAGCGGGGGGGCCTTTCGAGCAGTACTTC	CASSLALLAGGPFEQYF
NA	TRBV4-3	15	TRBJ2-1	NA	TGCGCCAGCAGCCAAGGTGCCAGGGACTACAATGAGCAGTTCTTC	CASSQGARDYNEQFF
NA	TRBV7-6	15	TRBJ2-7	few	TGTGCCAGCAGCAGCCAACCGGGGCTTGGGGACGAGCAGTACTTC	CASSSQPGLGDEQYF
NA	TRBV7-3	13	TRBJ2-3	few	TGTGCCAGCAGCTCAAACCCTGGGGTGGGGCAGTATTTT	CASSSNPGVGQYF
NA	TRBV27	15	TRBJ1-6	NA	TGTGCCAGCAGGGGGAAGGGGGGCGCGAATTCACCCCTCCACTTT	CASRGKGGANSPLHF
NA	TRBV4-2	17	TRBJ2-1	many	TGTGCCAGCAGCCCAACGGGGGCACCTCGCTCCTACAATGAGCAGTTCTTC	CASSPTGAPRSYNEQFF
NA	TRBV6-2/TRBV6-3	13	TRBJ1-2	NA	TGTGCCAGCAGTTACGGCACTCTCGGGGGCTACACCTTC	CASSYGTLGGYTF
TRBD1	TRBV4-1	16	TRBJ2-4	NA	TGCGCCAGCAGGCCCGTGGGACAGGGGGCCAAAAACATTCAGTACTTC	CASRPVGQGAKNIQYF
NA	TRBV5-6	15	TRBJ1-4	few	TGTGCCAGCAGCTTGGCCGGCAGGGCAAATGAAAAACTGTTTTTT	CASSLAGRANEKLFF
NA	TRBV4-1	16	TRBJ1-4	few	TGCGCCAGCAGCCAACAGGACAGATCAACTAATGAAAAACTGTTTTTT	CASSQQDRSTNEKLFF
TRBD2	TRBV4-3	14	TRBJ2-1	few	TGCGCCAGCAGGCTTAGCGGGGGGTGGAATGAGCAGTTCTTC	CASRLSGGWNEQFF
NA	TRBV10-3	11	TRBJ2-2	few	TGTGCCATCAGTGATGACGGGGAGCTGTTTTTT	CAISDDGELFF
NA	TRBV7-9	16	TRBJ2-4	NA	TGTGCCAGCAGCTTCCCCTCAGGGGTAACCAAAAACATTCAGTACTTC	CASSFPSGVTKNIQYF
NA	TRBV7-2	15	TRBJ1-6	many	TGTGCCAGCAGCTTACAAAGGGCAGGGGATTCACCCCTCCACTTT	CASSLQRAGDSPLHF
NA	TRBV4-3	13	TRBJ1-2	NA	TGCGCCAGCAGCCAAGACACTTATAATGGCTACACCTTC	CASSQDTYNGYTF
NA	TRBV7-9	15	TRBJ1-2	many	TGTGCCAGCAGCCCCCTAGAGACAGAAAACTATGGCTACACCTTC	CASSPLETENYGYTF
NA	TRBV19	16	TRBJ2-1	NA	TGTGCCAGTAGTTTCAACGGGGGCTGGTTAGACAATGAGCAGTTCTTC	CASSFNGGWLDNEQFF
TRBD2	TRBV5-5	18	TRBJ2-1	NA	TGTGCCAGCAGCCCCATTGGGTTCGAAGCGGGGGCCTACAATGAGCAGTTCTTC	CASSPIGFEAGAYNEQFF
TRBD1	TRBV6-1	16	TRBJ1-1	NA	TGTGCCAGCAGTGAACGGGACAGGGTACCGAACACTGAAGCTTTCTTT	CASSERDRVPNTEAFF
NA	TRBV7-9	14	TRBJ2-5	few	TGTGCCAGCAGCTTAGCGCTGGCGAGGGAGACCCAGTACTTC	CASSLALARETQYF
NA	TRBV24-1	13	TRBJ2-3	NA	TGTGCCACCAGCCCATTGGGGGACCCAACGCAGTATTTT	CATSPLGDPTQYF
NA	TRBV6-6	15	TRBJ1-2	NA	TGTGCCAGCAGCCCTCAGGGTGGCCTAAACTATGGCTACACCTTC	CASSPQGGLNYGYTF
TRBD2	TRBV27	14	TRBJ2-1	few	TGTGCCAGCCATAGCGGGGGGCCCTACAATGAGCAGTTCTTC	CASHSGGPYNEQFF
NA	TRBV6-5	16	TRBJ1-1	few	TGTGCCAGCACCCAACATTGGGGGGGGCGGACCACTGAAGCTTTCTTT	CASTQHWGGRTTEAFF
TRBD2	TRBV20-1	15	TRBJ2-3	few	TGCAGTGCTCTAATAACAGCGGGGGGGCCAGATACGCAGTATTTT	CSALITAGGPDTQYF
TRBD2	TRBV6-6	18	TRBJ2-3	NA	TGTGCCAGCAGTTACTCGATGGTAGCGGGGGGGCGGATAGATACGCAGTATTTT	CASSYSMVAGGRIDTQYF
NA	TRBV24-1	14	TRBJ2-3	NA	TGTGCCACCAGTGACCCCGGACTTACAGATACGCAGTATTTT	CATSDPGLTDTQYF
NA	TRBV5-1	16	TRBJ2-3	NA	TGCGCCAGCAGCCCCGGACCCACACCGGGCACAGATACGCAGTATTTT	CASSPGPTPGTDTQYF
TRBD1	TRBV19	16	TRBJ2-1	NA	TGTGCCAGTAGTGCCAGGGACAGGGGGCTGGTCGATGAGCAGTTCTTC	CASSARDRGLVDEQFF
NA	TRBV7-6	14	TRBJ1-4	NA	TGTGCCAGCAGCTTACAACAGGGAGGCGAAAAACTGTTTTTT	CASSLQQGGEKLFF
NA	TRBV7-9	13	TRBJ2-7	NA	TGTGCCAGCAGCTCCTCCGGGGTTTACGAGCAGTACTTC	CASSSSGVYEQYF
TRBD1	TRBV10-3	14	TRBJ2-7	NA	TGTGCCATCAGTGACGGGACAGGCCCCTACGAGCAGTACTTC	CAISDGTGPYEQYF
NA	TRBV10-3	13	TRBJ2-1	few	TGTGCCATCAGACAGTTGACTTACAATGAGCAGTTCTTC	CAIRQLTYNEQFF
NA	TRBV12-3/TRBV12-4	13	TRBJ2-3	few	TGTGCCAGCAGTCCCTACAGGGCAGATACGCAGTATTTT	CASSPYRADTQYF
TRBD2	TRBV15	16	TRBJ2-5	few	TGTGCCACCGTCATGGTTGAAGCGGGGGGCGGGGAGACCCAGTACTTC	CATVMVEAGGGETQYF
TRBD1	TRBV24-1	13	TRBJ1-2	NA	TGTGCCACCAATCCGGACAGGGGCTATGGCTACACCTTC	CATNPDRGYGYTF
TRBD2	TRBV12-3/TRBV12-4	15	TRBJ2-2	NA	TGTGCCAGCAGTAGTACTAGCGGGGGGCCCGGGGAGCTGTTTTTT	CASSSTSGGPGELFF
NA	TRBV10-3	10	TRBJ1-1	NA	TGTGCCATCGGGGACACTGAAGCTTTCTTT	CAIGDTEAFF
TRBD1	TRBV5-1	14	TRBJ1-5	NA	TGCGCCAGCAGCATCGGGACAGCCCCGGGGCTCCAGCATTTT	CASSIGTAPGLQHF
NA	TRBV5-1	16	TRBJ2-1	few	TGCGCCAGCAGCTTGGCGGGACTGATAACCTACAATGAGCAGTTCTTC	CASSLAGLITYNEQFF
NA	TRBV14	15	TRBJ2-5	NA	TGTGCCAGCAGCTACAGGGACCACTACCAAGAGACCCAGTACTTC	CASSYRDHYQETQYF